The next 17 T cell receptor beta chains were all read from a single sample in a study of CD8+ T cells in alopecia areata. Extraction and reverse transcription of RNA yielded cDNA as the sequencing template. The assay was immunoSEQ multiplex PCR, and TCRdb's table has in-frame clones only and misses some. The sample shows roughly 11,000 clones, roughly 57% of them seen only once. Collected material from alopecia areata patients comprised lesional scalp punch biopsies and peripheral blood. Sequenced: skin. These receptor sequences come from a human donor with alopecia areata.

The J gene is TRBJ1-5, the V gene TRBV28; maybe TRBD1 (5 bases). Germline V gene data show CDR1 as MDHEN and CDR2 as SYDVKM. V was shortened by 5 bases and J by 6 bases, with 11 bases between the two germline ends. CDR3 length equals 13 residues. The CDR3 is CASSPGGGQPQHF. The DNA of the CDR3 is TGTGCCAGCAGTCCGGGGGGTGGTCAGCCCCAGCATTTT. The variable domain in full, completed from reference TRBV28 and TRBJ1-5, reads DVKVTQSSRYLVKRTGEKVFLECVQDMDHENMFWYRQDPGLGLRLIYFSYDVKMKEKGDIPEGYSVSREKKERFSLILESASTNQTSMYLCASSPGGGQPQHFGDGTRLSIL.

The chain joins TRBV11-3 to TRBJ2-3; D perhaps matches TRBD1 (5 bases). The CDR3 contains 12 residues. Between the trimmed V and J ends, which lost 4 bases and 5 bases, there was a span of 7 bases. From germline, CDR1 is SGHNT and CDR2 YENEEA. DNA for the CDR3: TGTGCCAGCAGCTCAAGGGGAGATACGCAGTATTTT. It specifies CASSSRGDTQYF.

The chain links TRBV27 to TRBJ2-3; the D is unclear. Trimming removed 3 bases at V and 0 bases at J, with 7 bases between. Germline CDR1 is MNHEY and CDR2 is SMNVEV (reference sequence). The CDR3 covers 14 residues. As DNA, the CDR3 is TGTGCCAGCAGTTTCCAGCATAGCACAGATACGCAGTATTTT. Amino acid sequence: CASSFQHSTDTQYF.

V and J are TRBV7-2 and TRBJ2-1; 8 bases are shared with TRBD2. The germline V gene encodes CDR1 SGHTA and CDR2 FQGNSA. Germline trimming cut 8 bases from V and 0 bases from J; bases unmatched to any gene: 3. The CDR3 length is 14 residues. CDR3: CASERGNSYNEQFF. The CDR3 nucleotides read TGTGCCAGCGAGCGGGGGAACTCCTACAATGAGCAGTTCTTC.

The V and J genes are TRBV7-6 and TRBJ2-5, with D perhaps matching TRBD1 or TRBD2 (5 bases each). The CDR3 length is 15 residues. The germline gives CDR1 SGHVS, CDR2 FNYEAQ. V was shortened by 6 bases and J by 5 bases, with 19 bases between the two germline ends. CDR3 sequence (DNA): TGTGCCAGCAGAAAGGGGACGACCATGATGGAGACCCAGTACTTC. Its translation is CASRKGTTMMETQYF.

The gene calls are TRBV6-6 and TRBJ1-2; D might be TRBD1 (6 bases). V was shortened by 6 bases and J by 3 bases, with 11 bases between the two germline ends. This CDR3 is built from 13 residues. Germline V gene lookup returns CDR1 MNHNY and CDR2 SVGAGI (reference sequence). As DNA, the CDR3 is TGTGCCAGCAGCCGAGGGGGGTACTATGGCTACACCTTC. This codes for CASSRGGYYGYTF.

The chain combines TRBV2 with TRBJ1-6, with a tentative D call TRBD1 (5 bases). Trimming took off 6 bases at V and 4 bases at J, with 10 bases between the two ends. This CDR3 spans 14 amino acids. The germline V gene has CDR1 SNHLY and CDR2 FYNNEI. This CDR3 reads CASRGQGYNSPLHF. The CDR3, as DNA: TGTGCCAGCAGGGGGCAGGGTTATAATTCACCCCTCCACTTT.

This clone was seen a handful of times. This chain connects TRBV28 to TRBJ2-3; TRBD2 agrees at 7 bases. CDR1 and CDR2 (germline): MDHEN, SYDVKM. Trimming took 1 base from V and 3 from J; bases not matched to a gene: 7. The CDR3 is made up of 16 amino acids. CDR3 bases: TGTGCCAGCAGTTTATTTCAGGGACTATCGACAGATACGCAGTATTTT. Residues: CASSLFQGLSTDTQYF. The variable domain in full, completed from reference TRBV28 and TRBJ2-3, reads DVKVTQSSRYLVKRTGEKVFLECVQDMDHENMFWYRQDPGLGLRLIYFSYDVKMKEKGDIPEGYSVSREKKERFSLILESASTNQTSMYLCASSLFQGLSTDTQYFGPGTRLTVL.

The chain combines TRBV6-5 with TRBJ1-5; D gene unclear. The germline V gene encodes CDR1 MNHEY and CDR2 SVGAGI. The CDR3 has 14 amino acids. With 6 bases removed from V and 5 bases from J, the gap between germline ends came to 14 bases. CDR3 in amino acids: CASSLTPTDQPQHF. The CDR3 nucleotides are TGTGCCAGCAGCCTAACACCAACGGATCAGCCCCAGCATTTT.

This rearrangement joins TRBV5-6 to TRBJ2-7, with 9 nucleotides matching TRBD1. The CDR3 spans 14 residues. CDR1 is SGHDT and CDR2 is YYEEEE in the germline V gene. The V gene end was trimmed by 4 bases and the J gene end by 5 bases; junction bases not matched to a gene: 7. CDR3 sequence: CASSPRDRDHEQYF. CDR3 bases: TGTGCCAGCAGCCCCCGGGACAGGGACCACGAGCAGTACTTC.

The DNA for the CDR3 is TGCGCCAGCAGCTTGGACAGGGGGCTTGATACGCAGTATTTT. This gives the protein CASSLDRGLDTQYF. The chain uses TRBV5-1 and TRBJ2-3; TRBD1 aligns across 9 bases. The CDR3 loop spans 14 amino acids. J gave up 6 bases and V 0 bases, and 2 bases lay outside the gene matches. The germline V gene encodes CDR1 SGHRS and CDR2 YFSETQ.

J is TRBJ1-4 and V is TRBV5-1; D perhaps matches TRBD1 (5 bases). Deletions cut 6 bases from V and 5 bases from J, with 11 bases between. This CDR3 has 13 amino acids. The germline V gene has CDR1 SGHRS and CDR2 YFSETQ. This chain's CDR3 is CASKGDGNEKLFF. As DNA, the CDR3 is TGCGCCAGCAAAGGGGATGGAAATGAAAAACTGTTTTTT.

This clone ranks as large. The V gene is TRBV7-2, the J gene TRBJ2-2, with D perhaps TRBD1 or TRBD2 (5 bases each). CDR1 and CDR2 from the germline V gene are SGHTA and FQGNSA. Trimming stripped 11 bases from V and 9 bases from J, with 22 bases between. CDR3 size: 14 residues. The DNA for the CDR3 is TGTGCCGTCGGGGCAGGGCCGGAGCTTTGGGAGCTGTTTTTT. Protein product: CAVGAGPELWELFF.

The chain employs TRBV7-2 and TRBJ1-2; possibly TRBD1 for D (6 bases). This CDR3 has 12 residues. Trimming pared 3 bases from V and 8 bases from J, leaving 10 bases between. Germline CDR1 and CDR2: SGHTA and FQGNSA. Here the CDR3 reads CASSFWGRGYTF. In DNA, the CDR3 is TGTGCCAGCAGCTTTTGGGGGCGAGGCTACACCTTC.

J is TRBJ1-2 and V is TRBV6-1; D is undetermined. The V gene's germline CDR1 is MNHNS and CDR2 SASEGT. The CDR3 has 14 amino acids. V was clipped by 3 bases and J by 1 base, with 9 bases between them. CDR3 sequence (DNA): TGTGCCAGCAGTGACCTTCTACGTAACTATGGCTACACCTTC. Translated: CASSDLLRNYGYTF.

This CDR3 reads CASSLALYQGREQYF. CDR3 nucleotides: TGTGCCAGCAGCTTAGCGCTGTACCAAGGCCGGGAGCAGTACTTC. The rearrangement uses TRBV7-2 and TRBJ2-7; D gene unclear. Per germline, CDR1 SGHTA and CDR2 FQGNSA. V lost 0 bases, J lost 7 bases, and 16 bases lay in between. This CDR3 is 15 amino acids long.

The genes are TRBV6-5 and TRBJ2-3; TRBD1 agrees at 7 bases. V lost 5 bases and J lost 0; bases outside the gene matches: 5. Germline CDR1 is MNHEY and CDR2 is SVGAGI. This CDR3 has 15 amino acids. This CDR3 is CASSRRTGSTDTQYF. Here the CDR3 DNA reads TGTGCCAGCAGTCGTCGGACAGGCAGCACAGATACGCAGTATTTT.